This is a list of T cell receptor beta chains from one sample in a study of cytomegalovirus exposure and HLA in healthy donors. The protocol was immunoSEQ multiplex PCR, while the TCRdb copy is restricted to in-frame clones and leaves out a portion. The sample shows 90,000 to 100,000 clones, 69% of them seen only once. Sequencing was carried out using PBMCs. The source is a man in his fifties in good health and CMV-seronegative. Each CDR3 is given with its conserved first and last residue. D genes are given only for firm matches. Where a row states a size, it is once, few, many or the class of an expanded clone; other rows omit it.

J: TRBJ1-5; D: -; V: TRBV15; length: 15; size: -; CDR3: CATSGYRDGAQPQHF; DNA: TGTGCCACCAGCGGCTACAGGGACGGGGCACAGCCCCAGCATTTT
J: TRBJ1-4; D: -; V: TRBV7-9; length: 15; size: -; CDR3: CASSLEGRRVEKLFF; DNA: TGTGCCAGCAGCTTAGAAGGACGGAGGGTTGAAAAACTGTTTTTT
J: TRBJ2-5; D: TRBD2; V: TRBV7-2; length: 15; size: -; CDR3: CASSLVPSGRETQYF; DNA: TGTGCCAGCAGCCTAGTGCCTAGCGGTAGGGAGACCCAGTACTTC
J: TRBJ2-3; D: -; V: TRBV29-1; length: 14; size: -; CDR3: CSVEAWQVGDTQYF; DNA: TGCAGCGTTGAAGCCTGGCAGGTAGGAGATACGCAGTATTTT
J: TRBJ1-4; D: -; V: TRBV10-3; length: 13; size: -; CDR3: CAIRDTTNEKLFF; DNA: TGTGCCATCAGGGACACAACTAATGAAAAACTGTTTTTT
J: TRBJ1-6; D: -; V: TRBV6-5; length: 15; size: -; CDR3: CASRRQSSYNSPLHF; DNA: TGTGCCAGCAGGAGACAGAGCTCCTATAATTCACCCCTCCACTTT
J: TRBJ2-5; D: TRBD2; V: TRBV5-6; length: 14; size: -; CDR3: CASSHTSGVETQYF; DNA: TGTGCCAGCAGCCATACTAGCGGGGTGGAGACCCAGTACTTC
J: TRBJ2-5; D: TRBD2; V: TRBV6-5; length: 15; size: -; CDR3: CASREPGLGKETQYF; DNA: TGTGCCAGCAGAGAGCCGGGACTAGGAAAAGAGACCCAGTACTTC
J: TRBJ1-4; D: -; V: TRBV14; length: 15; size: -; CDR3: CASSQGGHTLEKLFF; DNA: TGTGCCAGCAGCCAGGGGGGGCATACACTTGAAAAACTGTTTTTT
J: TRBJ1-1; D: TRBD1; V: TRBV27; length: 14; size: -; CDR3: CASSLRQGLTEAFF; DNA: TGTGCCAGCAGTTTAAGACAGGGGTTGACTGAAGCTTTCTTT
J: TRBJ2-3; D: TRBD2; V: TRBV7-2; length: 16; size: -; CDR3: CASSPRDYGDADTQYF; DNA: TGTGCCAGCAGCCCTAGGGACTACGGAGACGCAGATACGCAGTATTTT
J: TRBJ2-6; D: -; V: TRBV5-1; length: 16; size: -; CDR3: CASSLGRSAGANVLTF; DNA: TGCGCCAGCAGCTTGGGTAGGAGCGCTGGGGCCAACGTCCTGACTTTC
J: TRBJ2-7; D: TRBD2; V: TRBV6-5; length: 16; size: -; CDR3: CASSYGGLAGGYEQYF; DNA: TGTGCCAGCAGTTACGGCGGACTAGCGGGGGGCTACGAGCAGTACTTC
J: TRBJ1-6; D: -; V: TRBV28; length: 16; size: -; CDR3: CASSSLLQGDGSPLHF; DNA: TGTGCCAGCAGTTCTCTCTTACAGGGAGACGGATCACCCCTCCACTTT
J: TRBJ2-7; D: -; V: TRBV29-1; length: 13; size: few; CDR3: CSVEAGGVDEQYF; DNA: TGCAGCGTTGAAGCGGGGGGCGTGGACGAGCAGTACTTC
J: TRBJ2-1; D: TRBD2; V: TRBV4-1; length: 16; size: -; CDR3: CASSPTSGRAINEQFF; DNA: TGCGCCAGCAGCCCCACTAGCGGGAGGGCCATTAATGAGCAGTTCTTC
J: TRBJ1-6; D: TRBD1; V: TRBV2; length: 13; size: -; CDR3: CASRGQYNSPLHF; DNA: TGTGCCAGCAGGGGACAGTATAATTCACCCCTCCACTTT
J: TRBJ1-2; D: TRBD1; V: TRBV30; length: 14; size: -; CDR3: CAWSRQGANYGYTF; DNA: TGTGCCTGGAGCCGACAGGGGGCGAACTATGGCTACACCTTC
J: TRBJ2-5; D: TRBD1; V: TRBV7-2; length: 13; size: -; CDR3: CASGSTGGLAQYF; DNA: TGTGCCAGCGGATCGACAGGGGGCTTGGCCCAGTACTTC
J: TRBJ2-6; D: -; V: TRBV27; length: 19; size: -; CDR3: CASSLRWTGRESGANVLTF; DNA: TGTGCCAGCAGTTTACGTTGGACAGGGAGGGAATCTGGGGCCAACGTCCTGACTTTC
J: TRBJ2-6; D: -; V: TRBV7-3; length: 16; size: -; CDR3: CASSLDSPGGANVLTF; DNA: TGTGCCAGCAGCTTAGATAGTCCTGGTGGGGCCAACGTCCTGACTTTC
J: TRBJ1-1; D: TRBD1; V: TRBV7-8; length: 15; size: -; CDR3: CASSPGQGAGTEAFF; DNA: TGTGCCAGCAGCCCAGGACAGGGGGCGGGCACTGAAGCTTTCTTT
J: TRBJ2-5; D: -; V: TRBV7-7; length: 15; size: -; CDR3: CASSLLGSGLETQYF; DNA: TGTGCTAGCAGCTTATTAGGGAGCGGGTTAGAGACCCAGTACTTC
J: TRBJ2-1; D: TRBD2; V: TRBV4-1; length: 15; size: -; CDR3: CASSQVSGVYNEQFF; DNA: TGCGCCAGCAGCCAAGTTAGCGGGGTCTACAATGAGCAGTTCTTC
J: TRBJ1-1; D: -; V: TRBV10-3; length: 12; size: few; CDR3: CAISVANTEAFF; DNA: TGTGCCATCAGTGTAGCGAACACTGAAGCTTTCTTT
J: TRBJ1-4; D: -; V: TRBV4-3; length: 15; size: few; CDR3: CASSQTRGDGEKLFF; DNA: TGCGCCAGCAGCCAAACAAGGGGTGACGGTGAAAAACTGTTTTTT
J: TRBJ2-2; D: -; V: TRBV27; length: 14; size: -; CDR3: CASSLGWDTGELFF; DNA: TGTGCCAGCAGTCTCGGGTGGGACACCGGGGAGCTGTTTTTT
J: TRBJ2-3; D: -; V: TRBV10-3; length: 15; size: -; CDR3: CAISDWGGEADTQYF; DNA: TGTGCCATCAGTGATTGGGGAGGAGAGGCAGATACGCAGTATTTT